This TCR beta chain is drawn from a study of T cell responses to AZD1222 COVID-19 vaccine. The CDR3 contains 16 residues. Germline loops: CDR1 MRHNA, CDR2 SNTAGT. V was clipped by 2 bases and J by 1 base; unmatched bases: 3. Using immunoSEQ multiplex PCR, the repertoire was profiled, and TCRdb retains in-frame clones only, with some absent. The top ten hold around 5.2% of the sample, which has about 89,000 clones, approximately 90% seen once. Study-wide results and limits: Every sample of the repertoires postdated the peak T cell response. The donor group comprised mostly white British people and more females; the analysis possibly underestimated clonal diversity.

With regard to this clone: Its antigen remains unidentified.

This TCR derives from an adult in good health. Sequenced material: peripheral blood, taken on day 0 of MenACWY control vaccination. V gene TRBV6-4 combines with J gene TRBJ2-2, with 8 bases identical to TRBD1. The CDR3 spells CASSDQGTGNTGELFF. Here the CDR3 DNA reads TGTGCCAGCAGTGACCAGGGGACAGGGAACACCGGGGAGCTGTTTTTT.